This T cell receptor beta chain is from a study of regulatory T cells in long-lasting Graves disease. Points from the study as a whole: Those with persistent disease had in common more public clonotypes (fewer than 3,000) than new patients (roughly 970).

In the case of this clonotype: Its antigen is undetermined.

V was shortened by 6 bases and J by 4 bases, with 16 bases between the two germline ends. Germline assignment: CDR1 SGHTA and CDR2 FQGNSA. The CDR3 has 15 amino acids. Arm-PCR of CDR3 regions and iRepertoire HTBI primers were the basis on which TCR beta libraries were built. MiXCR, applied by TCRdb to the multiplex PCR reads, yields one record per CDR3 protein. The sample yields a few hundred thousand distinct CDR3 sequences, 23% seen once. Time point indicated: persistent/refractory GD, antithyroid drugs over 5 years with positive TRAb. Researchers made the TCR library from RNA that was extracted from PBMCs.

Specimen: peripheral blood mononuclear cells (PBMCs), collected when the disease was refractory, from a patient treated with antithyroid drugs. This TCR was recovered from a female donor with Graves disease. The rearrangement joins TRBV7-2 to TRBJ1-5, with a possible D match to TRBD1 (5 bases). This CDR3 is CASSPPGRPNQPQHF. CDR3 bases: TGTGCCAGCAGTCCTCCGGGACGGCCGAATCAGCCCCAGCATTTT.